One and the same sample provided the 6 T cell receptor beta chains below, sequenced in a study of T-cell reconstitution after alpha-beta-depleted transplantation in children. Preparing the TCRbeta library involved the use of unique molecular identifiers. TCRdb reprocessed the PCR reads via MiXCR and lists one record per CDR3 protein. Of about 540,000 distinct CDR3 sequences listed, 15% to 20% were seen once; the top ten hold approximately 3%. Here the sequenced sample was PBMCs from the stem cell graft donor, taken from the stem cell graft. These receptors came from a human donor who donated a stem cell graft to a child with acute lymphoblastic leukemia.

This clonotype showed up just a few times. The chain uses TRBV5-1 and TRBJ2-1, with 8 positions matching TRBD2. V shed 0 bases, J shed 6 bases, and the junction held 5 bases outside the gene matches. The CDR3 is 15 residues long. Germline CDR1 and CDR2: SGHRS and YFSETQ. The DNA of the CDR3 is TGCGCCAGCAGCTTGGTAGCGGGAATAGGCAATGAGCAGTTCTTC. Protein product: CASSLVAGIGNEQFF. The variable domain in full, completed from reference TRBV5-1 and TRBJ2-1, reads KAGVTQTPRYLIKTRGQQVTLSCSPISGHRSVSWYQQTPGQGLQFLFEYFSETQRNKGNFPGRFSGRQFSNSRSEMNVSTLELGDSALYLCASSLVAGIGNEQFFGPGTRLTVL.

The V gene is TRBV12-3 or TRBV12-4, the J gene TRBJ2-7; D gene ambiguous. V lost 4 bases to trimming and J lost 2 bases, with 12 bases between them. The CDR3 spans 14 residues. The CDR3 nucleotides read TGTGCCAGCAGTTCAACAGAAAGCCCCTACGAGCAGTACTTC. Its protein is CASSSTESPYEQYF.

The rearrangement uses TRBV7-9 and TRBJ1-1; maybe TRBD1 (5 bases). The CDR3 contains 15 residues. Germline CDR1 SEHNR, CDR2 FQNEAQ (reference sequence). Trimming left V 5 bases short and J 3 bases short, with 16 bases between. In DNA, the CDR3 is TGTGCCAGCAGCGGCAGGGAACCCTTTCACACTGAAGCTTTCTTT. It translates to CASSGREPFHTEAFF.

This clonotype was seen only a few times. The chain combines TRBV10-2 with TRBJ2-7; D might be TRBD1 or TRBD2, each matching 5 bases. The CDR3 totals 14 residues. Germline V lookup: CDR1 WSHSY, CDR2 SAAADI. V shed 5 bases and J shed 3 bases, with 14 bases lying between them. The CDR3 loop is CASSKGPSLYEQYF. The DNA for the CDR3 is TGCGCCAGCAGTAAGGGACCGAGCCTCTACGAGCAGTACTTC.

The rearrangement joins TRBV20-1 to TRBJ2-1, with 8 nucleotides matching TRBD2. The CDR3 sequence is 15 residues long. CDR1 is DFQATT, CDR2 SNEGSKA, per germline (reference sequence). Unmatched junction bases numbered 11, after V lost 6 bases and J lost 4 bases. CDR3 in amino acids: CSAQGPLAAYNEQFF. The CDR3 DNA is TGCAGTGCCCAGGGTCCACTAGCGGCTTACAATGAGCAGTTCTTC.

This clonotype has more than one count but fewer than ten. CDR3 in amino acids: CASSPEAGGYGYTF. In nucleotides, the CDR3 is TGTGCCAGCAGTCCAGAGGCAGGGGGCTATGGCTACACCTTC. J is TRBJ1-2 and V is TRBV27, with TRBD1 identical over 7 bases. The CDR3 runs 14 residues. Trimming at V came to 5 bases and at J to 4 bases, leaving 7 bases not matched to a gene. CDR1 and CDR2 (germline): MNHEY, SMNVEV (reference sequence).